The 28 T cell receptor beta chains below all came from one sample that was sequenced in a study of T cell repertoires in cytomegalovirus infection. TCRdb ran MiXCR on the reads and lists one entry per CDR3 protein. The table has approximately 500,000 distinct CDR3 sequences, over 9% seen once. The sample consisted of PBMCs. These receptors were taken from a human donor in good health (CMV status not recorded). Some clones in this sample may be carry-over from other donors' samples.

This clonotype was observed at least ten times. The chain couples TRBV19 to TRBJ1-2, with D uncertain. The CDR3 extends over 12 amino acids. Deletions cut 10 bases from V and 2 bases from J, with 11 bases between. Looked up from germline, CDR1 is LNHDA and CDR2 is SQIVND (reference sequence). The CDR3 region has the DNA TGTGCCACCCTAGGGCGGAACTATGGCTACACCTTC. It yields the protein CATLGRNYGYTF. Full variable domain (remainder filled in from reference TRBV19 and TRBJ1-2): DGGITQSPKYLFRKEGQNVTLSCEQNLNHDAMYWYRQDPGQGLRLIYYSQIVNDFQKGDIAEGYSVSREKKESFPLTVTSAQKNPTAFYLCATLGRNYGYTFGSGTRLTVV.

This clonotype was picked up many times. The chain combines TRBV12-3 or TRBV12-4 with TRBJ2-2; unclear D gene. CDR3 length: 12 amino acids. V gave up 4 bases and J gave up 4 bases, with 4 bases separating them. The CDR3 loop reads CASSSTTGELFF. DNA of the CDR3: TGTGCCAGCAGTTCGACCACCGGGGAGCTGTTTTTT.

This clonotype was detected ten times or more. The chain carries TRBV7-8 and TRBJ2-7, with TRBD2 as a possible D gene (5 bases). The CDR3 sequence is 16 residues long. The germline gives CDR1 SGHVS, CDR2 FQNEAQ. The ends were cut back, 0 bases at V and 2 bases at J, with 14 bases in the middle. In DNA form, the CDR3 reads TGTGCCAGCAGCTTAGCGTTATCGGGATCTACCTACGAGCAGTACTTC. Protein product: CASSLALSGSTYEQYF.

This clonotype was recorded many times. The chain links TRBV7-3 to TRBJ2-5; 8 positions match TRBD1. The J segment lost 1 base and the V segment lost 4 bases, leaving 5 bases of the junction unmatched. Germline lookup yields CDR1 SGHTA and CDR2 FQGTGA. This CDR3 contains 15 residues. The CDR3 nucleotides are TGTGCCAGCAGCTCGCAGGGGACAGGCCAAGAGACCCAGTACTTC. Its protein is CASSSQGTGQETQYF.

This clonotype was counted ten times or more. The chain recombines TRBV4-2 with TRBJ2-7, with D possibly matching TRBD2 (6 bases). From germline, CDR1 is LGHNA and CDR2 YNFKEQ. V was cut by 0 bases and J by 6 bases, with 24 bases left in between. This CDR3 contains 18 residues. This CDR3 is CASSQDGIGSGLGSEQYF. The CDR3 DNA is TGTGCCAGCAGCCAAGACGGTATAGGTAGCGGTCTGGGGAGCGAGCAGTACTTC.

The sample holds a few counts of this clonotype. The J gene is TRBJ1-2, the V gene TRBV20-1, with 8 nucleotides matching TRBD1. From germline, CDR1 is DFQATT and CDR2 SNEGSKA (reference sequence). J was trimmed by 6 bases and V by 1 base; bases with no gene match: 4. The CDR3 is 13 amino acids. The CDR3 sequence is CSARVTGGDGYTF. The CDR3 DNA reads as TGCAGTGCTAGAGTCACAGGGGGGGATGGCTACACCTTC.

This clonotype was seen repeatedly, ten times or more. The chain uses TRBV27 and TRBJ1-4, with D maybe TRBD1 (6 bases). The CDR3 runs 13 residues. Looked up from germline, CDR1 is MNHEY and CDR2 is SMNVEV (reference sequence). Trimming took off 6 bases at V and 5 bases at J, with 10 bases between the two ends. The CDR3 DNA reads as TGTGCCAGCAGACGGCAGGGGAATGAAAAACTGTTTTTT. Translation gives CASRRQGNEKLFF. Full variable domain (outside the CDR3, taken from reference TRBV27 and TRBJ1-4): EAQVTQNPRYLITVTGKKLTVTCSQNMNHEYMSWYRQDPGLGLRQIYYSMNVEVTDKGDVPEGYKVSRKEKRNFPLILESPSPNQTSLYFCASRRQGNEKLFFGSGTQLSVL.

The chain employs TRBV12-3 or TRBV12-4 and TRBJ1-1; tentative D call: TRBD1 (5 bases). CDR3 length equals 14 residues. Trimming removed 2 bases from V and 5 bases from J, with 12 bases in between. This CDR3 is CASSLRGIRTEAFF. The CDR3 nucleotides are TGTGCCAGCAGTTTACGGGGGATTAGGACTGAAGCTTTCTTT.

This clonotype was found many times. This chain's CDR3 is CATSLGTVNTEAFF. CDR3 nucleotide sequence: TGTGCCACCAGCCTCGGGACAGTGAACACTGAAGCTTTCTTT. The chain joins TRBV15 to TRBJ1-1, with 7 bases matching TRBD1. V lost 5 bases to trimming and J lost 0 bases; unmatched junction nucleotides: 3. The CDR3 sequence is 14 residues long. The germline V gene encodes CDR1 LNHNV and CDR2 YYDKDF (reference sequence).

At least ten counts were recorded for this clonotype. The chain uses TRBV7-2 and TRBJ2-1; 9 bases fit TRBD2. This CDR3 contains 13 residues. Germline assignment: CDR1 SGHTA and CDR2 FQGNSA. The trim removed 5 bases at V and 6 bases at J, leaving 2 bases unmatched. The CDR3 protein is CASSLGLANEQFF. The CDR3 DNA sequence: TGTGCCAGCAGCCTGGGACTAGCCAATGAGCAGTTCTTC. Full variable domain (remainder filled in from reference TRBV7-2 and TRBJ2-1): GAGVSQSPSNKVTEKGKDVELRCDPISGHTALYWYRQSLGQGLEFLIYFQGNSAPDKSGLPSDRFSAERTGGSVSTLTIQRTQQEDSAVYLCASSLGLANEQFFGPGTRLTVL.

This clonotype was detected many times. The chain joins TRBV7-2 to TRBJ1-1; D uncertain. Trimming removed 1 base from V and 1 base from J, with 10 bases in between. CDR3 length: 15 residues. From germline, CDR1 is SGHTA and CDR2 FQGNSA. The CDR3 sequence is CASSLEGGGNTEAFF. The CDR3 DNA is TGTGCCAGCAGCTTAGAGGGAGGAGGGAACACTGAAGCTTTCTTT.

This clonotype was observed many times. The chain combines TRBV28 with TRBJ2-5, with D unclear. This CDR3 has 10 amino acids. V lost 8 bases and J 2 bases, leaving 3 bases between the germline ends. Germline loops: CDR1 MDHEN, CDR2 SYDVKM. The CDR3 is CASAQETQYF. The CDR3 nucleotides are TGTGCCAGCGCTCAAGAGACCCAGTACTTC.

This clonotype was detected ten times or more. The gene calls are TRBV12-3 or TRBV12-4 and TRBJ2-2; D possibly corresponds to TRBD2 (5 bases). V was clipped by 2 bases and J by 0 bases, with 13 bases between them. The CDR3 covers 17 residues. In nucleotides, the CDR3 is TGTGCCAGCAGTTTACATGGAGCGGAAGCGAACACCGGGGAGCTGTTTTTT. Translating it yields CASSLHGAEANTGELFF.

The sample holds many counts of this clonotype. The chain carries TRBV12-3 or TRBV12-4 and TRBJ1-5; 7 nucleotides line up with TRBD1. The CDR3 runs 13 residues. Unmatched junction bases numbered 5, after V lost 5 bases and J lost 7 bases. CDR3 sequence (DNA): TGTGCCAGCAGTGTTGACAGGGCCCAGCCCCAGCATTTT. It specifies CASSVDRAQPQHF.

This clonotype was seen at least ten times. The J gene is TRBJ2-5, the V gene TRBV9; the D gene could be TRBD1 or TRBD2 (6 bases each). The CDR3 runs 14 residues. V lost 0 bases and J lost 5, with 11 bases in between. The V gene's germline CDR1 is SGDLS and CDR2 YYNGEE. CDR3 loop: CASSVGRGKETQYF. CDR3 DNA: TGTGCCAGCAGCGTAGGGAGGGGGAAGGAGACCCAGTACTTC.

The chain joins TRBV12-3 or TRBV12-4 to TRBJ2-1; D not certain. This CDR3 region has 16 residues. Deletions cut 4 bases from V and 5 bases from J, with 18 bases between. CDR3 loop: CASSSTPGRFNNEQFF. In DNA, the CDR3 is TGTGCCAGCAGTTCCACCCCCGGACGGTTTAACAATGAGCAGTTCTTC.

In its sample, this clonotype was seen many times. The chain uses TRBV7-3 and TRBJ2-5; D is tentatively TRBD1 or TRBD2 (6 bases each). The CDR3 contains 15 residues. The V and J ends lost 1 base and 2 bases respectively, with 11 bases between them. Germline-derived CDR1 and CDR2 are SGHTA and FQGTGA. The CDR3 loop is CASSLNGGRQETQYF. In DNA form, the CDR3 reads TGTGCCAGCAGCTTAAATGGGGGGCGACAAGAGACCCAGTACTTC.

The V gene is TRBV2, the J gene TRBJ1-2; possible D gene TRBD1, 5 bases. V dropped 1 base and J dropped 6 bases, with 9 bases sitting between them. From germline, CDR1 is SNHLY and CDR2 FYNNEI. The CDR3 is 13 amino acids. CDR3 sequence (DNA): TGTGCCAGCAGTGAAGGGAGGGGCGATGGCTACACCTTC. Its translation: CASSEGRGDGYTF.

At least ten counts were recorded for this clonotype. This chain joins TRBV2 and TRBJ1-1; D is ambiguous. The CDR3 runs 12 residues. Germline V lookup: CDR1 SNHLY, CDR2 FYNNEI. The V gene lost 7 bases and the J gene lost 1 base, with 7 bases spanning the gap. The CDR3 spells CASNQENTEAFF. In DNA form, the CDR3 reads TGTGCCAGCAACCAGGAGAACACTGAAGCTTTCTTT.

This clonotype showed up just a few times. J is TRBJ1-4 and V is TRBV27; D is possibly TRBD1 (5 bases). Germline lookup yields CDR1 MNHEY and CDR2 SMNVEV (reference sequence). The CDR3 contains 15 residues. V gave up 6 bases and J gave up 7 bases, with 18 bases separating them. CDR3 sequence (DNA): TGTGCCAGCAGGGCCCCCGGTGGGGGGATTGAAAAACTGTTTTTT. Translated, it gives CASRAPGGGIEKLFF.

This clonotype was seen at least ten times. The chain couples TRBV7-9 to TRBJ1-4; no clear D. Between the trimmed V and J ends, which lost 5 bases and 6 bases, there was a span of 16 bases. Germline V CDR1 and CDR2: SEHNR, FQNEAQ (reference sequence). This CDR3 has 15 residues. The CDR3 sequence is CASSPISGRDEKLFF. The CDR3 nucleotides are TGTGCCAGCAGCCCTATAAGCGGACGGGATGAAAAACTGTTTTTT.

This clonotype was seen a few times. The chain employs TRBV20-1 and TRBJ1-5; D is ambiguous. CDR3 length equals 15 residues. The V gene's germline CDR1 is DFQATT and CDR2 SNEGSKA (reference sequence). V was clipped by 2 bases and J by 3 bases, with 14 bases between them. CDR3 protein: CSARKAGSINQPQHF. CDR3 DNA: TGCAGTGCTAGAAAGGCGGGATCTATCAATCAGCCCCAGCATTTT.

The chain has TRBV9 and TRBJ2-3; 9 nucleotides agree with TRBD2. Trimming removed 7 bases from V and 0 bases from J; junction bases left unmatched: 6. Germline CDR1 SGDLS, CDR2 YYNGEE. This CDR3 has 15 amino acids. The CDR3: CASDLSGGSTDTQYF. In nucleotides, the CDR3 is TGTGCCAGCGACCTTAGCGGGGGAAGCACAGATACGCAGTATTTT.

Many counts were recorded for this clonotype. The V gene is TRBV10-3, the J gene TRBJ1-5, with TRBD1 identical over 8 bases. The germline V gene encodes CDR1 ENHRY and CDR2 SYGVKD. This CDR3 has 13 residues. V lost 11 bases and J lost 6; bases outside the gene matches: 9. The CDR3 region is CASADRDGQPQHF. In DNA, the CDR3 is TGTGCCTCCGCGGACAGGGACGGTCAGCCCCAGCATTTT.

Only a few counts were recorded for this clonotype. The germline gene is not matched at one end of the junction; a read error may be the cause. The J gene is TRBJ1-2, the V gene TRBV3-1; TRBD1 agrees at 7 bases. The length of the CDR3 is 11 residues. The germline CDR1 and CDR2 sequences are LGHDT and YNNKEL (reference sequence). CDR3 region: CASSQALDRLF. In DNA form, the CDR3 reads TGTGCCAGCAGCCAAGCATTGGACAGGCTCTTC. The variable domain in full, with the rest retrieved from reference TRBV3-1 and TRBJ1-2, is DTAVSQTPKYLVTQMGNDKSIKCEQNLGHDTMYWYKQDSKKFLKIMFSYNNKELIINETVPNRFSPKSPDKAHLNLHINSLELGDSAVYFCASSQALDRLFGSGTRLTVV.

The chain joins TRBV2 to TRBJ2-4; 9 bases fit TRBD1. The CDR3 loop spans 17 amino acids. The J segment lost 1 base and the V segment lost 2 bases, leaving 6 bases of the junction unmatched. Germline V CDR1 and CDR2: SNHLY, FYNNEI. The CDR3 region has the DNA TGTGCCAGCAGTGAAACCACCGACAGGGGGGCCAAAAACATTCAGTACTTC. Its protein is CASSETTDRGAKNIQYF.

This clonotype was recorded many times. The chain employs TRBV11-2 and TRBJ2-1, with TRBD2 identical over 11 bases. V lost 0 bases, J lost 2 bases, and 6 bases stayed unmatched. The CDR3 totals 18 residues. Germline CDR1 SGHAT, CDR2 FQNNGV. The CDR3 reads CASSLDRIAGGPYNEQFF. In DNA form, the CDR3 reads TGTGCCAGCAGCTTAGATCGGATAGCGGGGGGGCCCTACAATGAGCAGTTCTTC. The whole variable domain, remainder taken from reference TRBV11-2 and TRBJ2-1, is EAGVAQSPRYKIIEKRQSVAFWCNPISGHATLYWYQQILGQGPKLLIQFQNNGVVDDSQLPKDRFSAERLKGVDSTLKIQPAKLEDSAVYLCASSLDRIAGGPYNEQFFGPGTRLTVL.

This clonotype appeared many times. V usage is TRBV11-2 and J usage is TRBJ2-1; no clear D gene. The V gene's germline CDR1 is SGHAT and CDR2 FQNNGV. Trimming pared 5 bases from V and 4 bases from J, leaving 18 bases between. The CDR3 has 16 residues. The CDR3 nucleotides are TGTGCCAGCAGCCCCGGGCGGCGCGTCGGATACAATGAGCAGTTCTTC. This codes for CASSPGRRVGYNEQFF.